The next 21 T cell receptor beta chains were all read from a single sample in a study of response to subunit inactivated influenza vaccine. TCRdb re-derived calls from the RT-PCR reads in MiXCR, one entry per CDR3 protein. The table includes 600,000 to 850,000 distinct CDR3 sequences, 12% to 15% detected once. The input for sequencing was PBMCs from blood, taken around two weeks before vaccination. The receptors stem from a man between 50 and 59 years old who received an inactivated influenza vaccine.

The chain carries TRBV5-1 and TRBJ2-7; 9 bases match TRBD1. The germline gives CDR1 SGHRS, CDR2 YFSETQ. The CDR3 totals 15 residues. V gave up 0 bases and J gave up 4 bases; unmatched junction bases: 5. The CDR3 DNA follows: TGCGCCAGCAGCTTGGTAAGGGACAGGGCATACGAGCAGTACTTC. Residues: CASSLVRDRAYEQYF.

This chain links TRBV6-2 or TRBV6-3 with TRBJ2-1; TRBD1 is a possible D gene (6 bases). This CDR3 has 16 residues. V was cut by 0 bases and J by 5 bases, with 14 bases left in between. Germline-derived CDR1 and CDR2 are MNHEY and SVGEGT. The CDR3 loop is CASSYSISKGDNEQFF. CDR3 in DNA: TGTGCCAGCAGTTACTCGATCAGCAAGGGGGACAATGAGCAGTTCTTC.

The V gene is TRBV28, the J gene TRBJ2-7, with TRBD2 matching over 16 bases. V lost 6 bases to trimming and J lost 1 base; unmatched junction nucleotides: 6. CDR3 size: 17 residues. In germline, CDR1 is MDHEN, CDR2 SYDVKM. The CDR3 spells CASRRGTSGRASYEQYF. CDR3 bases: TGTGCCAGCAGGCGCGGGACTAGCGGGAGGGCTTCCTACGAGCAGTACTTC. Variable domain in full (rest from reference TRBV28 and TRBJ2-7): DVKVTQSSRYLVKRTGEKVFLECVQDMDHENMFWYRQDPGLGLRLIYFSYDVKMKEKGDIPEGYSVSREKKERFSLILESASTNQTSMYLCASRRGTSGRASYEQYFGPGTRLTVT.

To note about this clonotype: Given a much more abundant clone one base away, this may be a read error. Given the absence of the conserved phenylalanine or tryptophan at the CDR3 end, a read error is likely. V and J are TRBV29-1 and TRBJ2-1; D unresolved. The V and J ends lost 4 bases and 5 bases respectively, with 3 bases between them. The CDR3 spans 10 residues. The V gene's germline CDR1 is SQVTM and CDR2 ANQGSEA. Here the CDR3 reads CSVGNNEQFI. CDR3 nucleotide sequence: TGCAGCGTTGGAAACAATGAGCAGTTCATC.

A few counts support this clonotype. The chain recombines TRBV19 with TRBJ1-2, with D possibly being TRBD1 (5 bases). The V gene's germline CDR1 is LNHDA and CDR2 SQIVND (reference sequence). V was shortened by 7 bases and J by 2 bases, with 11 bases between the two germline ends. The CDR3 runs to 13 residues. In nucleotides, the CDR3 is TGTGCCAGTAATGCCGGGGCCAACTATGGCTACACCTTC. Translation: CASNAGANYGYTF.

This chain uses TRBV3-1 with TRBJ1-2; D uncertain. Germline V gene sequence: CDR1 LGHDT, CDR2 YNNKEL (reference sequence). The V and J ends lost 1 base and 4 bases respectively, with 7 bases between them. The CDR3 spans 13 residues. The CDR3 spells CASSQVAAYGYTF. The DNA of the CDR3 is TGTGCCAGCAGCCAAGTAGCGGCCTATGGCTACACCTTC.

Details on this clonotype: A clone one base away is much larger, so this may be a read error. The chain employs TRBV4-3 and TRBJ2-5, with unresolved D. Per germline, CDR1 LGHNA and CDR2 YSLEER. This CDR3 region has 13 residues. V lost 2 bases and J lost 5, with 9 bases in between. Written as DNA, the CDR3 is TGCGCCAGCAGCCAAAATCCCCACGAGACCCAGTACTTC. Translation: CASSQNPHETQYF.

The rearrangement links TRBV28 to TRBJ2-7; D possibly uses TRBD1 or TRBD2 (5 bases each). V lost 6 bases to trimming and J lost 6 bases, with 21 bases between them. Germline assignment: CDR1 MDHEN and CDR2 SYDVKM. There are 15 residues in the CDR3. The CDR3 sequence is CASSLGTEPWGEQYF. The CDR3 DNA sequence: TGTGCCAGCAGCCTTGGGACGGAACCTTGGGGCGAGCAGTACTTC.

This clonotype came up many times. The chain carries TRBV29-1 and TRBJ2-1; 12 nucleotides line up with TRBD2. V shed 3 bases and J 9 bases; nucleotides not matched to a gene: 9. The germline V gene has CDR1 SQVTM and CDR2 ANQGSEA. The CDR3 is made up of 15 amino acids. CDR3 DNA sequence: TGCAGCGTTGAGACGACTAGCGGGAGATTAATTGAGCAGTTCTTC. Residues: CSVETTSGRLIEQFF.

This clonotype was recorded a few times. The rearrangement links TRBV9 to TRBJ2-5; weak D call: TRBD1 (6 bases). Looked up from germline, CDR1 is SGDLS and CDR2 is YYNGEE. The CDR3 loop spans 13 amino acids. Trimming removed 1 base at V and 5 bases at J, with 9 bases between. CDR3 DNA: TGTGCCAGCAGCGTAACAGACAGGGAGACCCAGTACTTC. Protein: CASSVTDRETQYF.

The V call is TRBV9, the J call TRBJ2-4; D perhaps matches TRBD2 (6 bases). Trimming pared 0 bases from V and 1 base from J, leaving 11 bases between. Germline V lookup: CDR1 SGDLS, CDR2 YYNGEE. The CDR3 extends over 16 amino acids. CDR3 sequence: CASSVDAGLAKNIQYF. The DNA of the CDR3 is TGTGCCAGCAGCGTAGATGCGGGGTTGGCCAAAAACATTCAGTACTTC.

This clonotype was seen more than once but under ten times. V gene TRBV15 combines with J gene TRBJ1-3, with 7 bases aligning to TRBD1. This CDR3 is 14 amino acids long. Per germline, CDR1 LNHNV and CDR2 YYDKDF (reference sequence). V was clipped by 4 bases and J by 2 bases; unmatched bases: 2. The CDR3 sequence: CATSTTGTGNTIYF. DNA for the CDR3: TGTGCCACCAGCACGACAGGGACTGGAAACACCATATATTTT.

The chain joins TRBV20-1 to TRBJ2-3, with TRBD2 matching 9 bases. Germline V gives CDR1 DFQATT, CDR2 SNEGSKA (reference sequence). There are 15 residues in the CDR3. The junction had 5 bases not matched to a gene; V was cut back by 4 bases and J by 0 bases. CDR3 nucleotide sequence: TGCAGTGCTATCCTAGCGGGGAAGAGCACAGATACGCAGTATTTT. Amino acids: CSAILAGKSTDTQYF.

This clonotype was seen a handful of times. For the CDR3, the DNA is TGTGCCAGCAGCCAAGGTGGGACAGGCTATGGCTACACCTTC. Protein sequence: CASSQGGTGYGYTF. The chain uses TRBV3-1 and TRBJ1-2; 8 positions match TRBD1. Per germline, CDR1 LGHDT and CDR2 YNNKEL (reference sequence). The V gene end was trimmed by 1 base and the J gene end by 4 bases; junction bases not matched to a gene: 2. The CDR3 totals 14 residues.

This clonotype was recorded many times. The CDR3: CASSLGGQPSTDTQYF. The CDR3 DNA is TGTGCCAGCAGCTTAGGGGGACAGCCAAGCACAGATACGCAGTATTTT. The rearrangement links TRBV7-6 to TRBJ2-3; 7 bases are a match to TRBD1. The junction had 4 bases not matched to a gene; V was cut back by 1 base and J by 0 bases. Germline CDR1 and CDR2: SGHVS and FNYEAQ. This CDR3 contains 16 residues.

This clonotype appeared once. The CDR3: CASSQPRTGGHNSPLHF. CDR3 nucleotide sequence: TGCGCCAGCAGCCAACCGAGGACAGGGGGGCATAATTCACCCCTCCACTTT. The genes are TRBV4-3 and TRBJ1-6, with 10 bases lining up with TRBD1. This CDR3 has 17 amino acids. The V segment lost 2 bases and the J segment 5 bases; nucleotides outside the gene matches: 6. The germline V gene encodes CDR1 LGHNA and CDR2 YSLEER.

The chain joins TRBV29-1 to TRBJ1-2; maybe TRBD1 (6 bases). CDR3 size: 13 residues. The germline V gene has CDR1 SQVTM and CDR2 ANQGSEA. Trimming took off 5 bases at V and 3 bases at J, with 13 bases between the two ends. CDR3 region: CSVRAGDHYGYTF. The CDR3 DNA sequence: TGCAGCGTTCGTGCAGGGGATCACTATGGCTACACCTTC.

With respect to this clonotype: A read error may be the cause here, since a much bigger clone is one base away. The rearrangement joins TRBV3-1 to TRBJ2-1; unclear D gene. CDR1 is LGHDT, CDR2 YNNKEL, per germline (reference sequence). The CDR3 totals 11 residues. CDR3 coding DNA: TGTGCCATCAGCCAATATATTGAGCAGTTCTTC. It translates to CAISQYIEQFF.

This clonotype was detected only a few times. The chain couples TRBV12-3 or TRBV12-4 to TRBJ2-5, with a weak D call TRBD2 (6 bases). This CDR3 has 13 residues. The V and J ends lost 6 bases and 4 bases respectively, with 12 bases between them. This chain's CDR3 is CASSGSARETQYF. Written as DNA, the CDR3 is TGTGCCAGCAGCGGGAGTGCTCGAGAGACCCAGTACTTC.

This clonotype was seen a few times. The gene calls are TRBV7-2 and TRBJ2-7, with TRBD2 matching 10 bases. In germline, CDR1 is SGHTA, CDR2 FQGNSA. J lost 6 bases, V lost 1 base, and 12 bases had no gene match. The CDR3 runs to 17 residues. CDR3 in amino acids: CASSLVPGSGRASEQYF. The CDR3 nucleotides read TGTGCCAGCAGCTTAGTGCCGGGGAGCGGGAGGGCTTCCGAGCAGTACTTC.

This clonotype was picked up a small number of times. This chain connects TRBV7-3 to TRBJ2-5, with D hard to call. The V end lost 6 bases, the J end lost 5 bases, and 10 bases lay between the germline ends. CDR1 and CDR2 (germline): SGHTA, FQGTGA. The CDR3 totals 12 residues. The chain's CDR3 is CASSDIGETQYF. CDR3 in DNA: TGTGCCAGCAGTGACATAGGCGAGACCCAGTACTTC. The whole variable domain, filled in from reference TRBV7-3 and TRBJ2-5, reads GAGVSQTPSNKVTEKGKYVELRCDPISGHTALYWYRQSLGQGPEFLIYFQGTGAADDSGLPNDRFFAVRPEGSVSTLKIQRTERGDSAVYLCASSDIGETQYFGPGTRLLVL.